This TCR beta chain appears in the sequencing data of a study of blood T cell repertoires in COVID-19. V trimming: 3 bases; J trimming: 4 bases; junction bases outside the gene matches: 3. The CDR3 runs 15 residues. CDR1 is LGHDT and CDR2 is YNNKEL in the germline V gene (reference sequence). Original handling: Cell counts per sample came from amplifying reference gene primers. Produced via immunoSEQ multiplex PCR; TCRdb's table is partial and in-frame only. V and J calls and clone size are given by that table; D and trimming were obtained from the DNA. The sample holds some 370,000 clones, roughly four fifths seen once. Individuals drawn from approximately 26 US areas were roughly 18 to 95 years old. The study assigned cohorts using participant-reported clinical history. Two consecutive negative NP/OP PCR tests, clearance, or resolved symptoms defined Cohort 3 recovery.

Sequencing was performed on PBMCs or T cells enriched from blood (not recorded which). V and J are TRBV3-1 (or the pseudogene TRBV3-2) and TRBJ2-2; the match to TRBD1 covers 9 bases. This receptor was identified in a woman aged 50 to 65 who had recovered from COVID-19. CDR3 residues: CASSQGQGFTGELFF. The CDR3 nucleotides read TGTGCCAGCAGCCAGGGACAGGGCTTCACCGGGGAGCTGTTTTTT.